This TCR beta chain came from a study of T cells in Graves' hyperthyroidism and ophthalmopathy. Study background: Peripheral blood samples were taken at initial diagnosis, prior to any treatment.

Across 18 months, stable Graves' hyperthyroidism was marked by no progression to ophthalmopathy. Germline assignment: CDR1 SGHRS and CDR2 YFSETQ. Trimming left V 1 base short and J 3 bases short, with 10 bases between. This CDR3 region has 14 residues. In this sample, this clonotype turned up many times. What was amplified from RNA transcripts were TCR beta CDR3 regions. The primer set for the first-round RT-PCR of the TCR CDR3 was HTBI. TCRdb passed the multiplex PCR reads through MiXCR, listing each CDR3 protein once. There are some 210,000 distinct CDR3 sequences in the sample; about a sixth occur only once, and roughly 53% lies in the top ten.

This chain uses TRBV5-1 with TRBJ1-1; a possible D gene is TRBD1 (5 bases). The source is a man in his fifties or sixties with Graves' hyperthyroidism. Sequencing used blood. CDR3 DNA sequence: TGCGCCAGCAGCTTGATGTGGGGACACACTGAAGCTTTCTTT. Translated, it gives CASSLMWGHTEAFF.